Below, 2 T cell receptor beta chains from the same sample are listed, as sequenced in a study of beta chain features in type 1 diabetes. cDNA synthesis used the whole RNA isolate, giving expressed TCRB sequences. The assay was immunoSEQ multiplex PCR, and TCRdb's table has in-frame clones only and misses some. The sample shows some 230,000 clones, about 9.3% of them seen only once. The sequencing input was naive CD4+ T cells from blood. These receptors were obtained from a woman aged 18-35 years in good health.

The chain couples TRBV11-2 to TRBJ2-5; possible D gene TRBD1, 5 bases. Trimming removed 4 bases from V and 0 bases from J, with 9 bases in between. Germline CDR1 and CDR2: SGHAT and FQNNGV. The CDR3 length is 14 residues. The CDR3 sequence is CASSWGRYQETQYF. CDR3 nucleotides: TGTGCCAGCAGCTGGGGCAGGTACCAAGAGACCCAGTACTTC.

There are a few counts of this clone. The chain has TRBV5-1 and TRBJ2-7, with 8 nucleotides matching TRBD1. Germline loops: CDR1 SGHRS, CDR2 YFSETQ. The trim removed 0 bases at V and 3 bases at J, leaving 2 bases unmatched. This CDR3 has 14 residues. The DNA for the CDR3 is TGCGCCAGCAGCTTGGGGACAGGGAACTACGAGCAGTACTTC. It encodes CASSLGTGNYEQYF.